This record covers a single T cell receptor beta chain. The data were obtained in a study of blood T cell repertoires in COVID-19. Per the germline V gene, CDR1 is LNHDA and CDR2 is SQIVND (reference sequence). V gave up 1 base and J gave up 0 bases, with 12 bases separating them. The length of the CDR3 is 16 residues. The method was immunoSEQ multiplex PCR; TCRdb's version includes in-frame clones alone and lacks a portion of them. The sample contains a few hundred thousand clones, 70% to 90% of which appear only once. The sample comprised PBMCs or T cells enriched from blood (not recorded which). The chain links TRBV19 to TRBJ1-1; D is possibly TRBD1 (5 bases). The receptor was derived from a woman aged 30 to 39 who had recovered from COVID-19. CDR3 coding DNA: TGTGCCAGTAGTATAGTCGGGGGAGGGGTGAACACTGAAGCTTTCTTT. Its protein product is CASSIVGGGVNTEAFF.